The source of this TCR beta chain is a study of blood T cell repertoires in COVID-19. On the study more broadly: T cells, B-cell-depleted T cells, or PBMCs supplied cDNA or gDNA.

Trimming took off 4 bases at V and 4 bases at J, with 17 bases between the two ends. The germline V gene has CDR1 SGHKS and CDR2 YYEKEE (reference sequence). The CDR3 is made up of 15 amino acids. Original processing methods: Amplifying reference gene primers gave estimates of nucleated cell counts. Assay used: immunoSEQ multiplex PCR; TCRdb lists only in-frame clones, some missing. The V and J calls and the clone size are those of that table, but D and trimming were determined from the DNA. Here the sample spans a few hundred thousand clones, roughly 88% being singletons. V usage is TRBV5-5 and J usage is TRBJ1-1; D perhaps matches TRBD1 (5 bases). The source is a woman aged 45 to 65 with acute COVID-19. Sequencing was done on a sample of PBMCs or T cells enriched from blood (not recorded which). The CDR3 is CASSKIRQLITEAFF. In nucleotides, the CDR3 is TGTGCCAGCAGCAAGATACGACAGTTAATCACTGAAGCTTTCTTT.